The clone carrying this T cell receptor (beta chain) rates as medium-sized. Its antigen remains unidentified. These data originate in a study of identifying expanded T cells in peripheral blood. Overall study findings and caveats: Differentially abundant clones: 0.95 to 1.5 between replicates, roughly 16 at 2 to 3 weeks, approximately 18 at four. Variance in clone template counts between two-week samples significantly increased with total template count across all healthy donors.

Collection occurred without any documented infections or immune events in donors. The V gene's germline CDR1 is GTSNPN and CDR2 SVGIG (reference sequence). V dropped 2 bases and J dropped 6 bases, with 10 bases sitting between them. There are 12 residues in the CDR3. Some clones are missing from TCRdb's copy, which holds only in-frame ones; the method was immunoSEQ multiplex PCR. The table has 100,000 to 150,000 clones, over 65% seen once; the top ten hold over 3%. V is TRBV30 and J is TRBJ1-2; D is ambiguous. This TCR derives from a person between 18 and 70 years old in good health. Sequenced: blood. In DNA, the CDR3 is TGTGCCTGGAGTAAAGTTCCGCATGGCTACACCTTC. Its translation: CAWSKVPHGYTF.